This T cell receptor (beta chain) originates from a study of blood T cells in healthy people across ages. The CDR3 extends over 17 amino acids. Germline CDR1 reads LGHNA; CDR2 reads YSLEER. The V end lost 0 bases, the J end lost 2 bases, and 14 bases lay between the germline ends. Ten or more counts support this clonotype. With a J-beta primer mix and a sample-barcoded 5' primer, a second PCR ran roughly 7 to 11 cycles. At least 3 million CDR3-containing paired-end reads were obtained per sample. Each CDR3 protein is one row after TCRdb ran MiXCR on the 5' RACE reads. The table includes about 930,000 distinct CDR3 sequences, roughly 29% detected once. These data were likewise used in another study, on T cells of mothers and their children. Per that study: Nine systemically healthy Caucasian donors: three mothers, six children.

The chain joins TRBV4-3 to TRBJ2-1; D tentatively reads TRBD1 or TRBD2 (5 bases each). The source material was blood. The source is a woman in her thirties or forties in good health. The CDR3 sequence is CASSQDVRDDAYNEQFF. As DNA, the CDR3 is TGCGCCAGCAGCCAAGATGTCAGGGACGATGCCTACAATGAGCAGTTCTTC.